A single sample is the source of the 21 T cell receptor beta chains below, sequenced in a study of shared clonotypes between healthy human individuals. Repertoires were generated with immunoSEQ multiplex PCR, while TCRdb's copy carries only in-frame clones and drops some. The table lists approximately 1,000,000 clones, approximately 80% of them singletons. The sample was memory CD4+ T cells from PBMCs. Subset here: CD45RA-negative fraction. The receptors stem from a man aged 18 to 35 in good health. Some clones in this sample may be carry-over from other donors' samples.

The gene calls are TRBV5-4 and TRBJ1-4, with D unclear. Per the germline V gene, CDR1 is SGHNT and CDR2 is YYREEE (reference sequence). The CDR3 loop spans 13 amino acids. The germline V and J ends were trimmed by 4 bases and 5 bases, with 9 bases remaining between them. The CDR3 DNA is TGTGCCAGCAGCATCCGTCCCAATGAAAAACTGTTTTTT. This encodes CASSIRPNEKLFF.

This rearrangement joins TRBV27 to TRBJ1-5; 8 nucleotides match TRBD1. V shed 5 bases, J shed 7 bases, and the junction held 10 bases outside the gene matches. The CDR3 is 15 amino acids. CDR1 MNHEY and CDR2 SMNVEV come from the germline V gene (reference sequence). The chain's CDR3 is CASSHRTGGVQPQHF. The CDR3 bases are TGTGCCAGCAGTCACCGCACAGGGGGGGTCCAGCCCCAGCATTTT.

The sample holds one count of this clone. V is TRBV2 and J is TRBJ1-5; 8 nucleotides align to TRBD1. CDR1 and CDR2 from the germline V gene are SNHLY and FYNNEI. The CDR3 is 13 residues long. DNA of the CDR3: TGTGCGAGTGGTGGACAGGGTGGGCAGCCCCAGCATTTT. Encoded protein: CASGGQGGQPQHF.

V gene TRBV4-3 combines with J gene TRBJ2-7; the D gene is possibly TRBD1 (5 bases). Germline V CDR1 and CDR2: LGHNA, YSLEER. The CDR3 spans 15 residues. V was cut by 0 bases and J by 6 bases, with 15 bases left in between. Here the CDR3 DNA reads TGCGCCAGCAGCCAAGAGTATTCTAGGCAGGGCGAGCAGTACTTC. Residues: CASSQEYSRQGEQYF.

This rearrangement joins TRBV30 to TRBJ2-5; D not certain. Germline V gene lookup returns CDR1 GTSNPN and CDR2 SVGIG (reference sequence). The CDR3 runs to 14 residues. Trimming cost V 5 bases and J 1 base, with 14 bases left between them. DNA for the CDR3: TGTGCCTGGGGGCTCGGCGGAACCCAAGAGACCCAGTACTTC. This encodes CAWGLGGTQETQYF.

The gene calls are TRBV4-1 and TRBJ2-5; 7 positions agree with TRBD2. V trimming: 3 bases; J trimming: 5 bases; junction bases outside the gene matches: 12. Germline-derived CDR1 and CDR2 are MGHRA and YSYEKL. The CDR3 length is 16 residues. CDR3 residues: CASSQASVAGAETQYF. The CDR3 nucleotides read TGCGCCAGCAGCCAGGCCTCGGTTGCGGGAGCGGAGACCCAGTACTTC.

This clone was seen once. V usage is TRBV28 and J usage is TRBJ1-3; D is unclear. Germline values: CDR1 MDHEN, CDR2 SYDVKM. This CDR3 is built from 16 residues. Deletions cut 6 bases from V and 0 bases from J, with 15 bases between. In nucleotides, the CDR3 is TGTGCCAGCAGGAAACGCGGGATCTTCTCTGGAAACACCATATATTTT. As protein: CASRKRGIFSGNTIYF.

Only one count was recorded for this clone. A clone one base away is much larger, so this may be a read error. The same CDR3 can be traced to other DNA sequences in this sample. CDR3 amino acids: CASSLGGYYGYTF. The DNA for the CDR3 is TGTGCCAGCAGTTTAGGGGGTTACTATGGCTACACCTTC. V is TRBV28 and J is TRBJ1-2; D is perhaps TRBD1 (5 bases). From germline, CDR1 is MDHEN and CDR2 SYDVKM. Trimming cost V 2 bases and J 3 bases, with 7 bases left between them. The CDR3 totals 13 residues.

This clone was found a few times. The rearrangement uses TRBV28 and TRBJ2-3; 14 bases map to TRBD2. V trimming: 9 bases; J trimming: 4 bases; junction bases outside the gene matches: 12. Germline lookup yields CDR1 MDHEN and CDR2 SYDVKM. This CDR3 has 17 amino acids. The CDR3 bases are TGTGCCAGTGGGGGACTAGCGGGAGTCGGTCGCCCAGATACGCAGTATTTT. Protein: CASGGLAGVGRPDTQYF.

The J gene is TRBJ2-3, the V gene TRBV18; D remains ambiguous. The germline V gene has CDR1 KGHSH and CDR2 LQKENI. The CDR3 covers 14 residues. V shed 1 base and J shed 3 bases, with 8 bases lying between them. CDR3 sequence reads: CASSPLAITDTQYF. The CDR3 nucleotides are TGTGCCAGCTCACCACTAGCAATAACAGATACGCAGTATTTT.

The CDR3 here is CASSPGVNNEQFF. In DNA, the CDR3 is TGTGCCAGCTCACCAGGGGTCAACAATGAGCAGTTCTTC. The chain joins TRBV18 to TRBJ2-1, with D uncertain. The CDR3 has 13 amino acids. Germline CDR1 is KGHSH and CDR2 is LQKENI. Trimming shortened V by 2 bases and J by 5 bases, and 7 bases separated the two germline ends.

This sequence joins TRBV7-2 and TRBJ1-2, with 7 bases matching TRBD1. Looked up from germline, CDR1 is SGHTA and CDR2 is FQGNSA. V lost 5 bases to trimming and J lost 9 bases; unmatched junction nucleotides: 6. There are 12 residues in the CDR3. DNA of the CDR3: TGTGCCAGCAGCCTCAGACAGGGCAGCTACACCTTC. It specifies CASSLRQGSYTF.

V gene TRBV6-6 combines with J gene TRBJ1-4; tentatively, D is TRBD1 (5 bases). The germline V gene has CDR1 MNHNY and CDR2 SVGAGI (reference sequence). The CDR3 runs to 15 residues. Deletions cut 5 bases from V and 4 bases from J, with 14 bases between. CDR3 residues: CASSAPGLSNEKLFF. CDR3 bases: TGTGCCAGCAGTGCCCCGGGACTGAGTAATGAAAAACTGTTTTTT.

The rearrangement joins TRBV28 to TRBJ2-7, with TRBD1 matching over 7 bases. The CDR3 totals 11 residues. Germline V gives CDR1 MDHEN, CDR2 SYDVKM. Trimming removed 8 bases from V and 12 bases from J; junction bases left unmatched: 10. The CDR3 is CASGPRDSGYF. The DNA of the CDR3 is TGTGCCAGCGGACCCCGGGACAGCGGGTACTTC.

This clone came up a few times. The chain employs TRBV27 and TRBJ1-5, with D unresolved. Germline CDR1 reads MNHEY; CDR2 reads SMNVEV (reference sequence). Trimming removed 5 bases at V and 7 bases at J, with 18 bases between. The CDR3 runs to 15 residues. This chain's CDR3 is CASSAAGLTGQPQHF. The CDR3, as DNA: TGTGCCAGCAGTGCCGCCGGACTTACGGGGCAGCCCCAGCATTTT.

The CDR3 DNA follows: TGCGCCAGCAGCGTCCGACGCGGGAGTTCCTACAATGAGCAGTTCTTC. Residues: CASSVRRGSSYNEQFF. The rearrangement links TRBV5-1 to TRBJ2-1; 7 bases align to TRBD2. The CDR3 covers 16 residues. The V and J ends lost 4 bases and 1 base, in that order; junction bases with no gene match: 8. CDR1 and CDR2 (germline): SGHRS, YFSETQ.

The V call is TRBV6-1, the J call TRBJ2-7, with TRBD1 identical over 9 bases. V gave up 7 bases and J gave up 5 bases; unmatched junction bases: 12. The CDR3 runs 15 residues. Germline CDR1 is MNHNS and CDR2 is SASEGT. CDR3 in DNA: TGTGCCAGCAATTTAGTATCGGGACAGGGAAACGAGCAGTACTTC. Its translation is CASNLVSGQGNEQYF.

This clone showed up just once. The rearrangement uses TRBV7-6 and TRBJ2-2, with a weak D call TRBD1 (7 bases). V was cut by 3 bases and J by 5 bases, with 13 bases left in between. Germline-derived CDR1 and CDR2 are SGHVS and FNYEAQ. The CDR3 extends over 15 amino acids. The chain's CDR3 is CASSFQGGFTGELFF. For the CDR3, the DNA is TGTGCCAGCAGCTTTCAGGGGGGTTTTACCGGGGAGCTGTTTTTT. Together with reference TRBV7-6 and TRBJ2-2, the CDR3 gives the full variable domain: GAGVSQSPRYKVTKRGQDVALRCDPISGHVSLYWYRQALGQGPEFLTYFNYEAQQDKSGLPNDRFSAERPEGSISTLTIQRTEQRDSAMYRCASSFQGGFTGELFFGEGSRLTVL.

The V call is TRBV7-2, the J call TRBJ2-7; D remains unclear. The germline V gene encodes CDR1 SGHTA and CDR2 FQGNSA. The CDR3 runs 14 residues. V was pared by 5 bases and J by 1 base, with 12 bases between. The CDR3 here is CASSPTRGSYEQYF. The CDR3 nucleotides read TGTGCCAGCAGCCCCACCCGTGGATCCTACGAGCAGTACTTC.

With regard to this clone: Distinct nucleotide sequences in the sample also encode this CDR3. The rearrangement uses TRBV4-3 and TRBJ2-7; 7 bases match TRBD1. CDR1 is LGHNA, CDR2 YSLEER, per germline. This CDR3 is built from 13 residues. V was clipped by 4 bases and J by 3 bases; unmatched bases: 3. The CDR3 DNA reads TGCGCCAGCAGCCGCGACAGGGACTACGAGCAGTACTTC. It specifies CASSRDRDYEQYF.

This chain links TRBV6-1 with TRBJ2-5; tentatively, D is TRBD1 (5 bases). CDR3 size: 13 residues. V was cut by 2 bases and J by 9 bases, with 13 bases left in between. Germline CDR1 is MNHNS and CDR2 is SASEGT. Written as DNA, the CDR3 is TGTGCCAGCAGTGAATCGTCCCAGGGTCCCCAGTACTTC. Translation gives CASSESSQGPQYF.